The 10 T cell receptor beta chains presented below share a single source sample, sequenced in a study of blood T cell repertoires in COVID-19. The repertoire was sequenced with immunoSEQ multiplex PCR; TCRdb's copy has only in-frame clones and lacks some. The table shows about 670,000 clones, with 90% occurring only once. The material sequenced was peripheral blood. Receptors were obtained from a woman between 18 and 30 years old with acute or convalescent COVID-19.

This chain connects TRBV29-1 to TRBJ1-2; 9 bases line up with TRBD1. Losses at the gene ends were 7 bases for V and 7 bases for J; bases not matched to a gene: 7. The CDR3 loop spans 12 amino acids. Germline CDR1 SQVTM, CDR2 ANQGSEA. The CDR3 sequence is CSGAGTGFGYTF. The CDR3 region has the DNA TGCAGCGGTGCCGGGACAGGGTTTGGCTACACCTTC.

The chain recombines TRBV4-1 with TRBJ1-4; 7 positions match TRBD1. The CDR3 length is 15 residues. Germline loops: CDR1 MGHRA, CDR2 YSYEKL. The V and J ends lost 5 bases and 7 bases, in that order; junction bases with no gene match: 10. The CDR3 nucleotides are TGCGCCAGCAGCTCGGGTTCCACAGGGGTTGAAAAACTGTTTTTT. It translates to CASSSGSTGVEKLFF.

The V gene is TRBV6-5, the J gene TRBJ1-2; D uncertain. This CDR3 region has 14 residues. CDR1 and CDR2 (germline): MNHEY, SVGAGI. Trimming took off 0 bases at V and 2 bases at J, with 7 bases between the two ends. The CDR3 loop reads CASSYSVGNYGYTF. DNA of the CDR3: TGTGCCAGCAGTTACTCAGTCGGGAACTATGGCTACACCTTC.

The CDR3 is CASSSDRGSHSGNTIYF. The CDR3 region has the DNA TGTGCCAGCAGCTCGGACAGGGGCTCCCACTCTGGAAACACCATATATTTT. V is TRBV13 and J is TRBJ1-3; 9 bases align to TRBD1. Looked up from germline, CDR1 is PRHDT and CDR2 is FYEKMQ (reference sequence). The V and J ends lost 4 bases and 0 bases, in that order; junction bases with no gene match: 7. The CDR3 consists of 17 residues.

The chain carries TRBV10-3 and TRBJ2-5; TRBD2 is a possible D gene (5 bases). The V gene's germline CDR1 is ENHRY and CDR2 SYGVKD. V was shortened by 5 bases and J by 2 bases, with 18 bases between the two germline ends. The CDR3 runs 16 residues. CDR3 protein: CAISQRVPGWQETQYF. CDR3 nucleotide sequence: TGTGCCATCAGTCAACGGGTCCCGGGATGGCAAGAGACCCAGTACTTC.

This clone was detected only a few times. The rearrangement links TRBV5-1 to TRBJ2-5; D is unresolved. Germline CDR1 and CDR2: SGHRS and YFSETQ. The CDR3 is 16 amino acids. V was shortened by 0 bases and J by 0 bases, with 12 bases between the two germline ends. Here the CDR3 reads CASSLGRTSYQETQYF. In DNA form, the CDR3 reads TGCGCCAGCAGCTTGGGCCGCACATCGTACCAAGAGACCCAGTACTTC.

The CDR3 nucleotides are TGTGCCAGCAGCTTAGCGGACTCCCCCTTTGGTGGCTACACCTTC. It codes for CASSLADSPFGGYTF. The chain uses TRBV7-8 and TRBJ1-2; D gene ambiguous. The V gene's germline CDR1 is SGHVS and CDR2 FQNEAQ. Trimming took off 0 bases at V and 7 bases at J, with 15 bases between the two ends. This CDR3 region has 15 residues.

The chain is built from TRBV3-1 (or the pseudogene TRBV3-2) and TRBJ2-3; D call uncertain. Per the germline V gene, CDR1 is LGHDT and CDR2 is YNNKEL (reference sequence). The CDR3 runs to 13 residues. Trimming took off 4 bases at V and 1 base at J, with 6 bases between the two ends. The CDR3 loop is CASSLTGTDTQYF. In nucleotides, the CDR3 is TGTGCCAGCAGCCTAACAGGCACAGATACGCAGTATTTT.

The chain joins TRBV6-2 or TRBV6-3 to TRBJ1-1, with D maybe TRBD1 (5 bases). The germline V and J ends were trimmed by 2 bases and 5 bases, with 9 bases remaining between them. The CDR3 is made up of 13 amino acids. In germline, CDR1 is MNHEY, CDR2 SVGEGT. CDR3 coding DNA: TGTGCCAGCAGTTACCGGGGGTGGACTGAAGCTTTCTTT. Translated: CASSYRGWTEAFF.

The chain is built from TRBV4-1 and TRBJ1-2; 8 nucleotides agree with TRBD1. The CDR3 totals 16 residues. Germline CDR1 and CDR2: MGHRA and YSYEKL. Losses at the gene ends were 7 bases for V and 2 bases for J; bases not matched to a gene: 12. The CDR3 sequence: CASTHYHRGENYGYTF. The DNA for the CDR3 is TGCGCCAGCACACATTACCACAGGGGGGAAAACTATGGCTACACCTTC.